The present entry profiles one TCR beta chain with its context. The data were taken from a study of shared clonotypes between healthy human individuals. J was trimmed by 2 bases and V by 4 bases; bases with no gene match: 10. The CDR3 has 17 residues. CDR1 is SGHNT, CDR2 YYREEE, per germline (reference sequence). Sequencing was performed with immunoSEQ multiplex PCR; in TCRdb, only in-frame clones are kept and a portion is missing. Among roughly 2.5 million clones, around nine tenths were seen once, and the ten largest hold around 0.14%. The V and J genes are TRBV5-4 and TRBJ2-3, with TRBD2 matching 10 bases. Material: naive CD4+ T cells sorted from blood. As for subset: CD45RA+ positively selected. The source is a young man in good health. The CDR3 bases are TGTGCCAGCAGCCCCGGCGGGCTAGCGGGAGCCACAGATACGCAGTATTTT. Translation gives CASSPGGLAGATDTQYF.